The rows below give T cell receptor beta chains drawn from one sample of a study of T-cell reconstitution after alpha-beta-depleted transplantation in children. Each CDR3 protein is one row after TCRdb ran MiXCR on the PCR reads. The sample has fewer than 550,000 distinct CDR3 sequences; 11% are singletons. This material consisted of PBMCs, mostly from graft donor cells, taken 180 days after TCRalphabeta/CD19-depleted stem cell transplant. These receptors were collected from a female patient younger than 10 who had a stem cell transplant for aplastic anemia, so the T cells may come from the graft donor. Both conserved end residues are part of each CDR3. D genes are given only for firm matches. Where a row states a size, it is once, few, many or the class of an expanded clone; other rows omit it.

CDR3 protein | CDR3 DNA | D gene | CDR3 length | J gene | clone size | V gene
CASSFQGTPSGKLFF | TGTGCCAGCAGCTTTCAAGGGACCCCGAGCGGTAAACTGTTTTTT | NA | 15 | TRBJ1-4 | many | TRBV7-9
CASSMSRWDPEAFF | TGTGCCAGCAGCATGAGCAGGTGGGACCCTGAAGCTTTCTTT | NA | 14 | TRBJ1-1 | NA | TRBV7-4
CSARDPSGSGVTQYF | TGCAGTGCTAGAGATCCTAGCGGGAGTGGGGTTACGCAGTATTTT | TRBD2 | 15 | TRBJ2-3 | NA | TRBV20-1
CSASRASAKETQYF | TGCAGTGCTAGCCGGGCTAGCGCAAAAGAGACCCAGTACTTC | NA | 14 | TRBJ2-5 | many | TRBV20-1
CSAARTGAGELFF | TGCAGTGCTGCCCGGACAGGGGCCGGGGAGCTGTTTTTT | TRBD1 | 13 | TRBJ2-2 | few | TRBV20-1
CASSPPVASGRPQETQYF | TGTGCCAGCAGCCCACCGGTGGCTAGCGGGAGACCACAAGAGACCCAGTACTTC | TRBD2 | 18 | TRBJ2-5 | NA | TRBV27
CASSLRPTPDTQYF | TGTGCCAGCAGCTTACGCCCTACCCCAGATACGCAGTATTTT | NA | 14 | TRBJ2-3 | NA | TRBV7-2
CASSPPESAYNEQFF | TGTGCCAGCAGTCCCCCGGAGTCAGCCTACAATGAGCAGTTCTTC | NA | 15 | TRBJ2-1 | many | TRBV12-3/TRBV12-4
CASSWDRSSYEQYF | TGCGCCAGCAGCTGGGACAGGTCTTCCTACGAGCAGTACTTC | TRBD1 | 14 | TRBJ2-7 | many | TRBV5-1
CASRVGPTGNNYGYTF | TGCGCCAGCCGGGTCGGTCCCACTGGGAATAACTATGGCTACACCTTC | NA | 16 | TRBJ1-2 | NA | TRBV5-1
CASSLAGNWVGYTF | TGTGCCAGCAGCTTAGCAGGGAATTGGGTTGGCTACACCTTC | NA | 14 | TRBJ1-2 | NA | TRBV7-2
CASSPGAGVTEAFF | TGTGCCAGCAGTCCTGGGGCAGGGGTTACTGAAGCTTTCTTT | NA | 14 | TRBJ1-1 | many | TRBV7-3
CAWSVKASYEQYF | TGTGCCTGGAGTGTAAAGGCCTCCTACGAGCAGTACTTC | NA | 13 | TRBJ2-7 | NA | TRBV30
CASRPLLDEQFF | TGTGCCAGCAGACCCCTGCTAGACGAGCAGTTCTTC | NA | 12 | TRBJ2-1 | few | TRBV6-2/TRBV6-3
CASAKGLAGLQETQYF | TGTGCCAGCGCGAAAGGACTAGCGGGACTTCAAGAGACCCAGTACTTC | TRBD2 | 16 | TRBJ2-5 | few | TRBV25-1
CASSRLLAGEGETQYF | TGCGCCAGCAGCCGACTACTAGCGGGAGAGGGAGAGACCCAGTACTTC | TRBD2 | 16 | TRBJ2-5 | NA | TRBV4-3
CASSVRTGTAQETQYF | TGTGCCAGCAGCGTGCGGACCGGGACAGCTCAAGAGACCCAGTACTTC | TRBD1 | 16 | TRBJ2-5 | NA | TRBV11-2
CASSLATGGPNTGELFF | TGTGCCAGCAGCTTAGCAACCGGAGGGCCAAACACCGGGGAGCTGTTTTTT | NA | 17 | TRBJ2-2 | few | TRBV7-6
CSAIDRGPEQPQHF | TGCAGTGCTATTGACAGGGGGCCCGAGCAGCCCCAGCATTTT | TRBD1 | 14 | TRBJ1-5 | many | TRBV20-1
CSARAVLYLNNEQFF | TGCAGTGCTAGAGCCGTCCTTTATCTGAACAACGAGCAGTTCTTC | NA | 15 | TRBJ2-1 | NA | TRBV20-1
CSARKPTGANVLTF | TGCAGTGCTAGAAAGCCCACTGGGGCCAACGTCCTGACTTTC | NA | 14 | TRBJ2-6 | few | TRBV20-1
CSVEDRKRGTEAFF | TGCAGCGTTGAAGATCGTAAGAGGGGGACAGAAGCTTTCTTT | NA | 14 | TRBJ1-1 | NA | TRBV29-1
CSVRAGAKEQYF | TGCAGCGTGAGAGCGGGAGCGAAGGAGCAGTACTTC | TRBD2 | 12 | TRBJ2-7 | few | TRBV29-1
CASSPPGRGSYGYTF | TGTGCCAGCTCACCACCGGGCAGGGGGTCCTATGGCTACACCTTC | TRBD1 | 15 | TRBJ1-2 | NA | TRBV18
CASSPQTLYGGTEAFF | TGTGCCAGCTCACCCCAAACGCTTTACGGCGGCACTGAAGCTTTCTTT | NA | 16 | TRBJ1-1 | NA | TRBV18
CAWARGQGRSPLHF | TGTGCCTGGGCCCGGGGACAGGGTCGTTCACCCCTCCACTTT | TRBD1 | 14 | TRBJ1-6 | large | TRBV30
CASTLGGNNEQFF | TGTGCCAGCACCCTGGGCGGGAACAATGAGCAGTTCTTC | NA | 13 | TRBJ2-1 | many | TRBV5-6
CASSLPRIYGYTF | TGTGCCAGCAGTTTACCCAGGATCTATGGCTACACCTTC | NA | 13 | TRBJ1-2 | few | TRBV28
CASNRGSGVDEQFF | TGTGCCAGCAACCGGGGTAGCGGGGTAGATGAGCAGTTCTTC | TRBD2 | 14 | TRBJ2-1 | few | TRBV11-1
CASSLDLGVETQYF | TGCGCCAGCAGCTTGGATCTAGGGGTAGAGACCCAGTACTTC | NA | 14 | TRBJ2-5 | NA | TRBV5-1
CASSQVMREPFNEQFF | TGCGCCAGCAGCCAAGTGATGCGGGAGCCTTTTAATGAGCAGTTCTTC | TRBD2 | 16 | TRBJ2-1 | many | TRBV4-3
CSARAQGWTEAFF | TGCAGTGCTAGAGCCCAGGGATGGACTGAAGCTTTCTTT | NA | 13 | TRBJ1-1 | NA | TRBV20-1
CASSYSRPGPQHF | TGTGCCAGCAGTTACTCGAGGCCCGGCCCCCAGCATTTT | NA | 13 | TRBJ1-5 | NA | TRBV6-2/TRBV6-3
CSAHRDGAYEQYF | TGCAGTGCTCACAGGGATGGAGCCTACGAGCAGTACTTC | NA | 13 | TRBJ2-7 | few | TRBV20-1
CASSPRTRDTEAFF | TGCGCCAGCAGCCCGAGGACAAGGGACACTGAAGCTTTCTTT | NA | 14 | TRBJ1-1 | many | TRBV5-1
CASTSRSTDTQYF | TGCGCCAGCACTTCCAGGAGTACAGATACGCAGTATTTT | NA | 13 | TRBJ2-3 | few | TRBV5-1
CASILLGDTQETQYF | TGTGCCAGCATCCTACTGGGGGACACCCAAGAGACCCAGTACTTC | NA | 15 | TRBJ2-5 | few | TRBV5-6
CSARTREGLGSYTF | TGCAGTGCTAGAACCCGCGAAGGGCTCGGCAGCTACACCTTC | NA | 14 | TRBJ1-2 | few | TRBV20-1
CASSFDRSNYGYTF | TGTGCCAGCAGCTTTGACAGGTCTAACTATGGCTACACCTTC | NA | 14 | TRBJ1-2 | few | TRBV5-5
CASRTGTQETQYF | TGTGCCAGCAGAACAGGGACCCAAGAGACCCAGTACTTC | NA | 13 | TRBJ2-5 | many | TRBV12-3/TRBV12-4
CAISESRSPPGEQYF | TGTGCCATCAGTGAGTCAAGGTCCCCCCCAGGAGAGCAGTACTTC | NA | 15 | TRBJ2-7 | few | TRBV10-3
CASRKGGQETQYF | TGTGCCAGCAGAAAAGGGGGCCAAGAGACCCAGTACTTC | NA | 13 | TRBJ2-5 | few | TRBV7-9
CASSPRGVDGYTF | TGTGCCAGCAGCCCCAGGGGAGTGGATGGCTACACCTTC | NA | 13 | TRBJ1-2 | NA | TRBV6-1
CASSVLTGELFF | TGTGCCAGCAGTGTTCTTACCGGGGAGCTGTTTTTT | NA | 12 | TRBJ2-2 | many | TRBV28
CSARDGQGNQPQHF | TGCAGTGCTAGAGATGGGCAGGGGAATCAGCCCCAGCATTTT | NA | 14 | TRBJ1-5 | few | TRBV20-1
CASSREGEQYF | TGTGCCAGCTCACGGGAAGGCGAGCAGTACTTC | NA | 11 | TRBJ2-7 | many | TRBV18
CASSLDGQGAGNEKLFF | TGCGCCAGCAGCTTGGATGGTCAGGGGGCTGGTAATGAAAAACTGTTTTTT | TRBD1 | 17 | TRBJ1-4 | NA | TRBV5-1
CASSPGHPETNEKLFF | TGTGCCAGCAGTCCGGGACATCCTGAAACTAATGAAAAACTGTTTTTT | NA | 16 | TRBJ1-4 | few | TRBV21-1
CSARGSSSLRTGELFF | TGCAGTGCTAGAGGGTCCTCAAGCCTGAGGACCGGGGAGCTGTTTTTT | NA | 16 | TRBJ2-2 | NA | TRBV20-1
CASSLLGQGSTNEKLFF | TGTGCCAGCAGCCTGCTAGGACAGGGCTCAACTAATGAAAAACTGTTTTTT | TRBD1 | 17 | TRBJ1-4 | NA | TRBV28
CSAADRVVTGELFF | TGCAGTGCAGCCGACAGGGTGGTAACCGGGGAGCTGTTTTTT | TRBD1 | 14 | TRBJ2-2 | NA | TRBV20-1
CASSPGLAGGQNIQYF | TGTGCCAGCAGCCCGGGACTAGCGGGAGGGCAAAACATTCAGTACTTC | TRBD2 | 16 | TRBJ2-4 | few | TRBV14
CASGSTDTQYF | TGTGCCAGCGGGAGCACAGATACGCAGTATTTT | NA | 11 | TRBJ2-3 | many | TRBV11-2
CASSKDIQETQYF | TGTGCCAGCAGCAAAGACATCCAAGAGACCCAGTACTTC | NA | 13 | TRBJ2-5 | NA | TRBV7-9
CASSPSKGKNIQYF | TGTGCCAGCTCACCATCCAAGGGCAAAAACATTCAGTACTTC | NA | 14 | TRBJ2-4 | NA | TRBV18